One and the same sample provided the 4 T cell receptor beta chains below, sequenced in a study of blood T cells in healthy people across ages. A sample-barcoded 5' primer and a J-beta primer mix were used in a second PCR of about 7 to 12 cycles. TCRdb re-analysed the 5' RACE reads in MiXCR, keeping a single row per CDR3 protein. The sample holds around 1,700,000 distinct CDR3 sequences, roughly 27% seen once. Material: blood. These receptor sequences come from a woman aged 25 to 45 in good health.

The table lists this clonotype with many counts. The chain employs TRBV27 and TRBJ2-4; tentative D call: TRBD2 (6 bases). Per the germline V gene, CDR1 is MNHEY and CDR2 is SMNVEV (reference sequence). V was cut by 9 bases and J by 2 bases, with 11 bases left in between. The CDR3 runs to 13 residues. CDR3 coding DNA: TGTGCCAGTTCGGGGGAGACCAAAAACATTCAGTACTTC. Encoded protein: CASSGETKNIQYF.

This clonotype has at least ten counts. The J gene is TRBJ2-4, the V gene TRBV7-9; D is perhaps TRBD1 (6 bases). There are 14 residues in the CDR3. V was trimmed by 5 bases and J by 9 bases, leaving 17 bases between them. The germline V gene encodes CDR1 SEHNR and CDR2 FQNEAQ (reference sequence). In DNA, the CDR3 is TGTGCCAGCAGCCTTACTCGGACAGATGGCATTCAGTACTTC. Its protein is CASSLTRTDGIQYF.

This chain uses TRBV7-9 with TRBJ2-1; weak D call: TRBD2 (6 bases). V was pared by 2 bases and J by 5 bases, with 13 bases between. Germline loops: CDR1 SEHNR, CDR2 FQNEAQ (reference sequence). The CDR3 is made up of 15 amino acids. The CDR3: CASSLHRGSNNEQFF. The DNA of the CDR3 is TGTGCCAGCAGCTTACATCGGGGGAGCAACAATGAGCAGTTCTTC. The entire variable domain, with the rest obtained from reference TRBV7-9 and TRBJ2-1, is as follows: DTGVSQNPRHKITKRGQNVTFRCDPISEHNRLYWYRQTLGQGPEFLTYFQNEAQLEKSRLLSDRFSAERPKGSFSTLEIQRTEQGDSAMYLCASSLHRGSNNEQFFGPGTRLTVL.

There are a few counts of this clonotype. V and J are TRBV30 and TRBJ2-1; D is perhaps TRBD1 (6 bases). Germline V gives CDR1 GTSNPN, CDR2 SVGIG (reference sequence). The length of the CDR3 is 14 residues. This CDR3 is CASQWGRLYNEQFF. The CDR3 bases are TGTGCTTCGCAGTGGGGGCGGCTCTACAATGAGCAGTTCTTC.